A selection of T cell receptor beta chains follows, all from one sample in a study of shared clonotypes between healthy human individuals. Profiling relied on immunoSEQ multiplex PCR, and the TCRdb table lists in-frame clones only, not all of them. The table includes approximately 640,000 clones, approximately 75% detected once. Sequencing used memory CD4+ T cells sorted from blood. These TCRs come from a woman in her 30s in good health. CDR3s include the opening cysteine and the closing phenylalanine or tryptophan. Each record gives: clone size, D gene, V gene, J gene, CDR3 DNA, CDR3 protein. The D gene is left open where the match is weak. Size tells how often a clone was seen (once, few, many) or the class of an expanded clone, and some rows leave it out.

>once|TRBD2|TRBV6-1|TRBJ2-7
TGTGCCAGCAGTGAAGTGCCGGGAGGGTCCCCCTCATCCTACGAGCAGTACTTC
CASSEVPGGSPSSYEQYF
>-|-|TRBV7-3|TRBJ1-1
TGTGCCAGCAGCTTAACGGCCGCAGGCGTCACTGAAGCTTTCTTT
CASSLTAAGVTEAFF
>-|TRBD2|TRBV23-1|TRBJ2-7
TGCGCCTCGAAACCGACTAGCGGAACCTCCTACGAGCAGTACTTC
CASKPTSGTSYEQYF
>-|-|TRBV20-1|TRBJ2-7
TGCAGTGCTAGCGAGATCGAGCAGTACTTC
CSASEIEQYF
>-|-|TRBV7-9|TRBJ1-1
TGTGCCAGCAGTTACACAGTGAACACTGAAGCTTTCTTT
CASSYTVNTEAFF
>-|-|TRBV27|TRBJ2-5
TGTGCCAGCAGTTTTGGGGTTTACGAGACCCAGTACTTC
CASSFGVYETQYF
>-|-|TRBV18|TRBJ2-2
TGTGCCAGCTCACCCTTGGTGGGACCAGCGAACACCGGGGAGCTGTTTTTT
CASSPLVGPANTGELFF
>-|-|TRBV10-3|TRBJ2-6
TGTGCCATCAGCCGGGACTCCAGGGATTCCGGGGCCAACGTCCTGACTTTC
CAISRDSRDSGANVLTF
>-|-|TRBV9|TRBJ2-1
TGTGCCAGCAGCGTAGCGGGGGTAGATGGTGGTGAGCAGTTCTTC
CASSVAGVDGGEQFF
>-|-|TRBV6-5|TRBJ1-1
TGTGCCAGCAGTGGTTCGGATCGGGGGGGCACTGAAGCTTTCTTT
CASSGSDRGGTEAFF
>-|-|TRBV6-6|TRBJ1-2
TGTGCCAGCAGTTACTCCCAGAACTATGGCTACACCTTC
CASSYSQNYGYTF
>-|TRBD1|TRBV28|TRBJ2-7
TGTGCCAGCAGCCTACTTGGGACAGAAGTTTACGAGCAGTACTTC
CASSLLGTEVYEQYF
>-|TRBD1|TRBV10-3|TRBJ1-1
TGTGCCATCAGTGGCAGTCAGGGGGGCACTGAAGCTTTCTTT
CAISGSQGGTEAFF
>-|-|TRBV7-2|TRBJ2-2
TGTGCCAGCAGCCGGACGCGGAACACCGGGGAGCTGTTTTTT
CASSRTRNTGELFF
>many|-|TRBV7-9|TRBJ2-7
TGTGCCAGCAGCCCGAACAGCCGCTACGAGCAGTACTTC
CASSPNSRYEQYF
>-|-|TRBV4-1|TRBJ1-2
TGCGCCAGCAGCCAAGGGCAGGGGACCACCTATGGCTACACCTTC
CASSQGQGTTYGYTF
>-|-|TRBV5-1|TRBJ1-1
TGCGCCAGCAGCTTCTTGGCGAACACTGAAGCTTTCTTT
CASSFLANTEAFF
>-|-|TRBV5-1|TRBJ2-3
TGCGCCAGCAGCTTGGGGAAAGATACGCAGTATTTT
CASSLGKDTQYF
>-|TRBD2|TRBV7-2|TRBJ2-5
TGTGCCAGCAGCTTAGTGGGACTAGCGGGGGAGACCCAGTACTTC
CASSLVGLAGETQYF
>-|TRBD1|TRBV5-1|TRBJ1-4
TGCGCCAGCAGCTTGGGCAGGGGGCGCGAAAAACTGTTTTTT
CASSLGRGREKLFF
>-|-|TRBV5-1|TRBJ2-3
TGCGCCAGCAGCTTGACCCCGGCTCACGCTAGTTCCACAGATACGCAGTATTTT
CASSLTPAHASSTDTQYF
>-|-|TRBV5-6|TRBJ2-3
TGTGCCAGCAGCTTTGCTAGCACCAGGGGACATACGCAGTATTTT
CASSFASTRGHTQYF
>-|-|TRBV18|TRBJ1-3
TGTGCCAGCTCACCACCCCCCGGGTATGGAAACACCATATATTTT
CASSPPPGYGNTIYF
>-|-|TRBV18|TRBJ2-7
TGTGCCAGCTCACCAGGGGGAGGTTACCACGAGCAGTACTTC
CASSPGGGYHEQYF
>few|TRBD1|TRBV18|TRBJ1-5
TGTGCCAGCTCTCCAGACAGGGGAAGGCAGCCCCAGCATTTT
CASSPDRGRQPQHF
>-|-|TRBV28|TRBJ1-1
TGTGCCAGCAGGGTTCCTAGGGGGGGAAACACTGAAGCTTTCTTT
CASRVPRGGNTEAFF
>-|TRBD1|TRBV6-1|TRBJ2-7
TGTGCCAGCAGGGAGAGGACAGGTCTGGTAGGGGAGCAGTACTTC
CASRERTGLVGEQYF
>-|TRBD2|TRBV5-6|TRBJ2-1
TGTGCCAGCAGCGCCTTAGCGGGAGGCTACAATGAGCAGTTCTTC
CASSALAGGYNEQFF
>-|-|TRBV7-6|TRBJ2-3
TGTGCCAGCAGCTCGAAAAAACAGTTCGCAGATACGCAGTATTTT
CASSSKKQFADTQYF
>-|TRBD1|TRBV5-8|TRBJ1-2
TGTGCCAGCAGCTTGCCATACAGGGGGCTGAACTATGGCTACACCTTC
CASSLPYRGLNYGYTF
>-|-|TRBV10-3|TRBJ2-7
TGTGCCATCAGTGAAGGTAGCGGACTACCCTACGAGCAGTACTTC
CAISEGSGLPYEQYF
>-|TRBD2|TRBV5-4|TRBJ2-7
TGTGCCAGCAGCTTGGTTCGGGGGGCCTACGAGCAGTACTTC
CASSLVRGAYEQYF
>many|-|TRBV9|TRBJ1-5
TGTGCCAGCAGCGCCGGTGGTAGCAATCAGCCCCAGCATTTT
CASSAGGSNQPQHF
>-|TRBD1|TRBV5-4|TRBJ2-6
TGTGCCAGCAGCTTGGTGGGGTACAGGGGGCAGAGTGGGGCCAACGTCCTGACTTTC
CASSLVGYRGQSGANVLTF
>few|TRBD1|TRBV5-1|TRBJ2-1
TGCGCCAGCACAACAGTGCAGGGGGCTGATGAGCAGTTCTTC
CASTTVQGADEQFF
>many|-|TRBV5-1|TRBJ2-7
TGCGCCAGCAGCTTAATGGATGGGGGGACAGACGAGCAGTACTTC
CASSLMDGGTDEQYF
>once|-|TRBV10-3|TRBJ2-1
TGTGCCATCAGTGATGGGGAGATTGAGCAGTTCTTC
CAISDGEIEQFF
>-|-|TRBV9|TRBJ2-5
TGTGCCAGCAGCGTAGCTTTTGATCCGGGATCGGGCGAAGAGACCCAGTACTTC
CASSVAFDPGSGEETQYF
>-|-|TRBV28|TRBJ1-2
TGTGCCAGCAGTTCCCTCCAGGGGACCTATGGCTACACCTTC
CASSSLQGTYGYTF
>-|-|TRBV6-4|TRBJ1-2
TGTGCCAGCAGTGACTCGGCAGTTGGGGGCTACACCTTC
CASSDSAVGGYTF
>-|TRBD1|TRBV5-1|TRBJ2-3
TGCGCCAGCAGCTTGGGGCAGGGGGCGAGTACAGATACGCAGTATTTT
CASSLGQGASTDTQYF
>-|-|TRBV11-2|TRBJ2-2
-
CASSFGAGELFF
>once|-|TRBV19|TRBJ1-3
TGTGCCAGTAGTATCGCCAGGGATGGAAACACCATATATTTT
CASSIARDGNTIYF
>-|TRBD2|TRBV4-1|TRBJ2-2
TGCGCCAGCAGCCAGCGGGGGACCGCTGGGTCGGAGCTGTTTTTT
CASSQRGTAGSELFF
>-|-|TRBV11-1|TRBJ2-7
TGTGCCAGCAGCTTCCAAGATTTCACCTACGAGCAGTACTTC
CASSFQDFTYEQYF
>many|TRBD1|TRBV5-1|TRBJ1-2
TGCGCCAGCAGCCCGGACAGGGGTTATGGCTACACCTTC
CASSPDRGYGYTF
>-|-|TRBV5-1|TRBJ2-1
TGCGCCAGCAGCCTGGCGGGCAATGAGCAGTTCTTC
CASSLAGNEQFF
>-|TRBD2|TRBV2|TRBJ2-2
TGTGCCAGCAGGAGGAGCGGGGCGAACACCGGGGAGCTGTTTTTT
CASRRSGANTGELFF
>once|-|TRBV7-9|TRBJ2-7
TGTGCCAGCAGCCCTCTTCAGGGTCGGGGGCAGTACTTC
CASSPLQGRGQYF
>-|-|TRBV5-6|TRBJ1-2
TGTGCCAGCAGCTCGGCCGACTACAGGGACTATGGCTACACCTTC
CASSSADYRDYGYTF
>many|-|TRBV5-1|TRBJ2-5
TGCGCCAGCCGAAACCACAGGGGAGGAGAGACCCAGTACTTC
CASRNHRGGETQYF
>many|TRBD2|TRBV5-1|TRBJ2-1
TGCGCCAGCAGCTTGACTAGCGGGAGGGCCTCTAGGAATGAGCAGTTCTTC
CASSLTSGRASRNEQFF